This TCR beta chain was profiled in a study of T cell responses to AZD1222 COVID-19 vaccine (dated by TCRdb to about 2021). Turning to the overall study: TCR sequencing was performed for 230 to 250 trial participants, of whom around 200 were given two doses of AZD1222 and approximately 25 were given two doses of MenACWY control vaccine. Trial participants were enrolled by age into 18-55, 56-69 and 70-plus year subgroups, with approximately 150, 30 and 60 TCR-sequenced participants respectively. Results and caveats for the whole study, not just this receptor: Vaccine-associated CD4 TCRs spanned the whole spike protein, with dominant responses in regions 160-218 and 743-854. Nearly half of unique spike-specific TCRs reportedly recognized epitopes outside regions mutated in the B.1.351 and B.1.1.7 variants. Participants were mostly white British, with more females than males. The authors suggested clonal diversity may have been underestimated. Because no day 14 peak-response samples were available, the repertoires could be characterized only after the peak T cell response. The 56-69-year group was small, and its depth increase did not reach significance, likely because of low power. After two AZD1222 doses, both the breadth and the depth of spike-specific TCRs were significantly higher than at day 0 and than in MenACWY recipients. Conclusions about previously exposed vaccinees were limited because only six AZD1222 recipients were SARS-CoV-2 seropositive at baseline.

To note about this clone: It lacks a known antigen. Qualities for individual bases were not recorded, and no much larger clone is one base off.

Explained via the paper, the time point label denotes: about 28 days (+/-7) after the second vaccine dose. AZD1222 recipients whose second dose came at about 4 weeks and those whose second dose came at about 12 weeks were combined into one group, since spike-specific TCR depth and breadth did not differ between the two schedules. Vaccinee samples were obtained from the UK trials COV001 and COV002, which included a single-blind randomized controlled phase 2/3 trial of AZD1222 (ChAdOx1 nCoV-19) in healthy adults. For TCRbeta chain sequencing, PBMC samples were collected from trial participants at day 0 and at day 28 after the second dose. From its cysteine to its phenylalanine, the CDR3 spans 13 amino acids. Only the CDR3 portion is preserved as DNA: 39 bases, with reading frame beginning at the first base. The germline V gene (reference sequence) supplies CDR1 MNHEY and CDR2 SMNVEV. V is pared back by 6 bases and J by 7 bases, with 15 bases lying between the germline termini.

The CDR3 regions of human TCRbeta chains were analyzed by immunosequencing. In the source study's methods: Repertoire TCRs were checked for matches against a reference library of SARS-CoV-2-specific TCRs that had been generated using the MIRA antigen-specificity platform. Breadth meant the fraction of unique TCRs that were SARS-CoV-2-associated, whereas depth meant the fraction of total T cells that were SARS-CoV-2-associated. Using the MIRA data, each spike-specific TCR was mapped to the spike region that the TCR reacts to and placed in a CD4 or CD8 class. Log10-transformed breadth and depth values were compared by one-way ANOVA with Sidak's multiple comparisons tests. Drawn from immuneACCESS, this table holds only the in-frame rearrangements with V and J called that TCRdb kept. Clones are partly lost; checked studies trace under half to an unresolved V gene and leave the rest unexplained. The V and J calls and clone size come from that table; D and trimming were worked out from the DNA. The sample profile shows tens of thousands of clones; 90% to 95% of them were found once. The ten largest make up less than 4% of the sample.

The sequence links TRBV27 to TRBJ1-2; perhaps TRBD1 is the D gene, with 5 bases matching. The receptor was derived from an adult who received the AZD1222 COVID-19 vaccine. Here the sequenced sample was peripheral blood, taken 28 days after the second AZD1222 dose. The bases are TGTGCCAGCAGCGAAGGAGGGGTCTTTGGCTACACCTTC. The encoded protein is CASSEGGVFGYTF.